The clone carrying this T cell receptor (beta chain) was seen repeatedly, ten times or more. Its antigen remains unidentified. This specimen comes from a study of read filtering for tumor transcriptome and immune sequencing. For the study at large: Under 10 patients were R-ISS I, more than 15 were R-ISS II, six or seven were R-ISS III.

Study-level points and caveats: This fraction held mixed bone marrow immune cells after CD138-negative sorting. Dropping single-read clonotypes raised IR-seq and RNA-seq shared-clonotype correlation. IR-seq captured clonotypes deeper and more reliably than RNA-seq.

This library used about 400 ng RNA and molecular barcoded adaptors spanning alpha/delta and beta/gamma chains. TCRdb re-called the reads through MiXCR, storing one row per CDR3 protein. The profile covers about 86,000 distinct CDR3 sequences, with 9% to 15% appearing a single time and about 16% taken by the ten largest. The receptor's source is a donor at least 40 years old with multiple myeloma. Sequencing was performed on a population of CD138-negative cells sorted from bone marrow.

The CDR3 loop reads CASSLVGTSGKETQYF. In DNA, the CDR3 is TGCGCCAGCAGCTTGGTCGGGACATCAGGGAAAGAGACCCAGTACTTC. The V gene is TRBV5-1, the J gene TRBJ2-5; possible D gene TRBD1, 6 bases. The CDR3 totals 16 residues. Trimming took 0 bases from V and 3 from J, leaving 15 bases between them. Looked up from germline, CDR1 is SGHRS and CDR2 is YFSETQ.